This T cell receptor (beta chain) emerged from a study of vaccination effects on CD4 cells after COVID-19. Study summary: Vaccination of participants consisted of two doses of either the BNT162b2 or mRNA-1273 vaccine.

Study conclusions and caveats: Infection-derived and vaccine-derived clones contracted markedly late after vaccination.

Here immunoSEQ multiplex PCR was the method, and the copy in TCRdb shows in-frame clones only, minus some. The data contain some 68,000 clones, about four fifths of them seen just once; the ten biggest clones take up less than 15%. As concerns this clone: No antigen is known for it.

Before sequencing took place, the ViraFEST assay used viral peptide pools to expand antigen-specific CD4+ T cells. Investigators separated out CD4+ T cells once around nine days of culture had passed. Having tested negative for nucleocapsid antibodies, the vaccine recipients showed no prior SARS-CoV-2 infection. The sequencing here drew on CD4+ T cells from PBMCs cultured with SARS-CoV-2 spike peptides, taken before COVID-19 vaccination. This clonotype was sampled from a human donor who received a COVID-19 vaccine.

The CDR3 nucleotides are TGTGCCTGGAGTCTAGGAGGGGGGCAAGAGACCCAGTACTTC. Amino acids: CAWSLGGGQETQYF. The rearrangement links TRBV30 to TRBJ2-5, with D possibly being TRBD1 or TRBD2 (6 bases each). Trimming took 2 bases from V and 2 from J, leaving 12 bases between them. The CDR3 has 14 amino acids. Germline loops: CDR1 GTSNPN, CDR2 SVGIG (reference sequence). The full variable domain, rest sourced from reference TRBV30 and TRBJ2-5, is SQTIHQWPATLVQPVGSPLSLECTVEGTSNPNLYWYRQAAGRGLQLLFYSVGIGQISSEVPQNLSASRPQDRQFILSSKKLLLSDSGFYLCAWSLGGGQETQYFGPGTRLLVL.